Following are 5 T cell receptor beta chains from one sample sequenced in a study of blood T cells in healthy people across ages (dated by TCRdb to about 2015). Receptors were amplified or captured by 5' RACE. The instrument was an Illumina HiSeq 2500. A second PCR of roughly 7 to 11 cycles was performed with a sample-barcoded 5' primer and a J-beta primer mix. In TCRdb, the public reads were trimmed at Q25 with fastp and aligned with MiXCR, with productive beta chains retained. When rows share a CDR3 protein, they turn into one entry using the most common DNA and genes. The sample profile shows over 550,000 distinct CDR3 sequences; roughly 31% of them were found once. The ten largest clones take up approximately 14% of the sample. Sequenced: blood. These TCRs come from an elderly woman in good health.

This clonotype was counted ten times or more. This chain links TRBV2 with TRBJ2-1; D is possibly TRBD1 or TRBD2 (5 bases each). V lost 5 bases and J 15 bases, leaving 14 bases between the germline ends. The CDR3 has 11 residues. Germline V gene lookup returns CDR1 SNHLY and CDR2 FYNNEI. CDR3 region: CASSRDPKGFF. The CDR3 bases are TGTGCCAGCAGTCGGGACCCCAAAGGGTTCTTC.

In this sample, this clonotype turned up many times. CDR3 in amino acids: CASSFGLAGGDNEQFF. CDR3 sequence (DNA): TGTGCCAGCAGTTTTGGGCTAGCGGGGGGAGACAATGAGCAGTTCTTC. The rearrangement uses TRBV9 and TRBJ2-1, with 11 bases matching TRBD2. Germline V gene sequence: CDR1 SGDLS, CDR2 YYNGEE. The CDR3 spans 16 residues. V was pared by 5 bases and J by 5 bases, with 9 bases of the junction left unmatched.

Ten or more counts support this clonotype. The chain joins TRBV5-1 to TRBJ1-5; D is undetermined. V was shortened by 5 bases and J by 0 bases, with 6 bases between the two germline ends. Germline V gene lookup returns CDR1 SGHRS and CDR2 YFSETQ. The CDR3 is 13 amino acids. The CDR3 DNA sequence: TGCGCCAGCAGTTTTAGTAGCAATCAGCCCCAGCATTTT. This sequence encodes CASSFSSNQPQHF.

A word on this clonotype: Mismatch with germline at one junction end may stem from a read error. CDR3 nucleotide sequence: TGCGCCGGCAGCTTGGAACCAGTCGAGCAGTACTTC. It codes for CAGSLEPVEQYF. The chain is built from TRBV5-1 and TRBJ2-7, with no clear D. Germline V gives CDR1 SGHRS, CDR2 YFSETQ. The CDR3 runs to 12 residues.

There are many counts of this clonotype. This sequence joins TRBV10-3 and TRBJ2-1; D might be TRBD2 (7 bases). Germline-derived CDR1 and CDR2 are ENHRY and SYGVKD. Between the trimmed V and J ends, which lost 4 bases and 2 bases, there was a span of 18 bases. The CDR3 sequence is 17 residues long. CDR3 nucleotide sequence: TGTGCCATCAGTGCCCCTCACGGGGGGCGAACCTACAATGAGCAGTTCTTC. The encoded protein is CAISAPHGGRTYNEQFF.